Listed here are 30 T cell receptor beta chains from one sample, sequenced in a study of blood T cell repertoires in COVID-19. Sequencing was performed with immunoSEQ multiplex PCR; in TCRdb, only in-frame clones are kept and a portion is missing. The sample gives fewer than 600,000 clones, roughly 90% of which show up once; about 2% is in the top ten. The sequenced sample consisted of PBMCs or T cells enriched from blood (not recorded which). The receptors stem from a woman between 35 and 50 years old who had recovered from COVID-19.

This clone was seen more than once but under ten times. This sequence joins TRBV4-2 and TRBJ2-2, with 11 bases fitting TRBD2. This CDR3 contains 17 residues. Looked up from germline, CDR1 is LGHNA and CDR2 is YNFKEQ. Trimming at V came to 1 base and at J to 0 bases, leaving 1 base not matched to a gene. The CDR3 coding sequence is TGTGCCAGCAGCCAAGTAGCGGGAGGGCCGAACACCGGGGAGCTGTTTTTT. Its protein is CASSQVAGGPNTGELFF.

CDR3 residues: CSVAPSQETQYF. CDR3 DNA: TGCAGCGTTGCCCCATCCCAAGAGACCCAGTACTTC. The J gene is TRBJ2-5, the V gene TRBV29-1; D is unresolved. CDR3 length equals 12 residues. Germline values: CDR1 SQVTM, CDR2 ANQGSEA. The V and J ends lost 4 bases and 1 base respectively, with 7 bases between them. Combining the CDR3 with reference TRBV29-1 and TRBJ2-5 gives the whole variable domain SAVISQKPSRDICQRGTSLTIQCQVDSQVTMMFWYRQQPGQSLTLIATANQGSEATYESGFVIDKFPISRPNLTFSTLTVSNMSPEDSSIYLCSVAPSQETQYFGPGTRLLVL.

The rearrangement joins TRBV18 to TRBJ2-1; the D gene is possibly TRBD2 (5 bases). V gave up 4 bases and J gave up 8 bases, with 15 bases separating them. Germline V gives CDR1 KGHSH, CDR2 LQKENI. The CDR3 covers 14 residues. This CDR3 reads CASSRELGGYEQFF. DNA of the CDR3: TGTGCCAGCTCACGCGAGCTCGGAGGATATGAGCAGTTCTTC.

This clone was observed once. In DNA, the CDR3 is TGCAGCGTTGAAGATCAAAACAGGGGGCGCGACTATGGCTACACCTTC. Encoded protein: CSVEDQNRGRDYGYTF. V gene TRBV29-1 combines with J gene TRBJ1-2; 9 bases fit TRBD1. The ends lost 0 bases at V and 3 bases at J; junction bases unmatched: 8. CDR1 and CDR2 from the germline V gene are SQVTM and ANQGSEA. CDR3 length: 16 amino acids.

In this sample, this clone turned up once. The chain is built from TRBV5-8 and TRBJ1-5; D is ambiguous. The V and J ends lost 2 bases and 6 bases respectively, with 12 bases between them. Germline-derived CDR1 and CDR2 are SGHTS and YDEGEE. The length of the CDR3 is 14 residues. CDR3 DNA: TGTGCCAGCAGCTTCCTCGGGTTTGGTCAGCCCCAGCATTTT. This sequence encodes CASSFLGFGQPQHF.

In nucleotides, the CDR3 is TGTGCCAGTACCGCCTGGGGACAGGGAGGTGAAAAACTGTTTTTT. This codes for CASTAWGQGGEKLFF. The J gene is TRBJ1-4, the V gene TRBV19, with 9 bases fitting TRBD1. This CDR3 has 15 residues. V was pared by 7 bases and J by 7 bases, with 10 bases of the junction left unmatched. Germline V gene data show CDR1 as LNHDA and CDR2 as SQIVND (reference sequence).

The rearrangement uses TRBV7-9 and TRBJ1-3, with 7 nucleotides matching TRBD1. The CDR3 has 16 amino acids. Germline assignment: CDR1 SEHNR and CDR2 FQNEAQ (reference sequence). J was trimmed by 1 base and V by 4 bases; bases with no gene match: 7. The CDR3 DNA reads TGTGCCAGCAGCTACCCGACAGGGCTTTCTGGAAACACCATATATTTT. Translated, it gives CASSYPTGLSGNTIYF.

The chain employs TRBV3-1 (or the pseudogene TRBV3-2) and TRBJ2-2; TRBD2 aligns across 10 bases. Germline-derived CDR1 and CDR2 are LGHDT and YNNKEL (reference sequence). The CDR3 spans 16 residues. The V segment lost 2 bases and the J segment 7 bases; nucleotides outside the gene matches: 7. The CDR3 loop is CASSQWLAGVSGELFF. DNA for the CDR3: TGTGCCAGCAGCCAATGGCTAGCGGGAGTGAGCGGGGAGCTGTTTTTT.

The CDR3 DNA reads TGTGCCAGCAGGGACACCGCCCAGTTGCCGTTCTTC. Its protein is CASRDTAQLPFF. The V call is TRBV6-5, the J call TRBJ2-1; D might be TRBD1 (5 bases). The CDR3 loop spans 12 amino acids. CDR1 MNHEY and CDR2 SVGAGI come from the germline V gene. Trimming shortened V by 6 bases and J by 15 bases, and 18 bases separated the two germline ends.

V and J are TRBV5-1 and TRBJ2-7; 7 nucleotides agree with TRBD1. The CDR3 is 13 residues long. The V and J ends lost 3 bases and 2 bases, in that order; junction bases with no gene match: 2. In germline, CDR1 is SGHRS, CDR2 YFSETQ. CDR3 region: CASSWGQTYEQYF. CDR3 DNA: TGCGCCAGCAGCTGGGGACAGACCTACGAGCAGTACTTC.

The V and J genes are TRBV19 and TRBJ2-3; 7 bases fit TRBD1. The CDR3 runs 16 residues. CDR1 and CDR2 from the germline V gene are LNHDA and SQIVND (reference sequence). With V trimmed by 5 bases and J by 0 bases, 8 bases remained unmatched. CDR3 coding DNA: TGTGCCAGTAGTGGGATGACAGGGTATAGCACAGATACGCAGTATTTT. Protein sequence: CASSGMTGYSTDTQYF.

The chain uses TRBV7-9 and TRBJ1-1; D is undetermined. Germline CDR1 SEHNR, CDR2 FQNEAQ (reference sequence). CDR3 length equals 15 residues. V was clipped by 5 bases and J by 1 base, with 14 bases between them. The CDR3 coding sequence is TGTGCCAGCAGCCCGGATGGGCGGGGGAACACTGAAGCTTTCTTT. Translation gives CASSPDGRGNTEAFF.

The gene calls are TRBV7-2 and TRBJ2-3, with 13 bases identical to TRBD2. V shed 1 base, J shed 3 bases, and the junction held 7 bases outside the gene matches. Looked up from germline, CDR1 is SGHTA and CDR2 is FQGNSA. The CDR3 is 18 amino acids. The DNA of the CDR3 is TGTGCCAGCAGCTTAGTCTTACTAGCGGGAGGGGGGACAGATACGCAGTATTTT. This encodes CASSLVLLAGGGTDTQYF.

The chain is built from TRBV27 and TRBJ2-7, with a tentative D call TRBD2 (6 bases). The CDR3 has 12 amino acids. Germline values: CDR1 MNHEY, CDR2 SMNVEV (reference sequence). V was clipped by 8 bases and J by 2 bases, with 10 bases between them. CDR3 nucleotide sequence: TGTGCCAGCTGGGACTCCCCCTACGAGCAGTACTTC. Translating gives CASWDSPYEQYF.

This sequence joins TRBV6-6 and TRBJ1-1; 9 bases map to TRBD1. The J segment lost 8 bases and the V segment lost 2 bases, leaving 9 bases of the junction unmatched. The CDR3 covers 15 residues. From germline, CDR1 is MNHNY and CDR2 SVGAGI (reference sequence). CDR3 amino acids: CASSYGGQGTLEAFF. DNA for the CDR3: TGTGCCAGCAGTTACGGCGGACAGGGGACACTAGAAGCTTTCTTT.

The chain recombines TRBV11-2 with TRBJ1-3, with no clear D. CDR1 and CDR2 from the germline V gene are SGHAT and FQNNGV. V was pared by 5 bases and J by 0 bases, with 11 bases between. CDR3 length equals 15 residues. The CDR3 region has the DNA TGTGCCAGCAGCCAAGGGAGGACCTCTGGAAACACCATATATTTT. Translated, it gives CASSQGRTSGNTIYF.

The rearrangement links TRBV28 to TRBJ1-1; D might be TRBD1 (5 bases). The CDR3 covers 14 residues. V lost 5 bases and J lost 4, with 14 bases in between. CDR1 MDHEN and CDR2 SYDVKM come from the germline V gene. The CDR3 reads CASSMDTSVTEAFF. DNA of the CDR3: TGTGCCAGCAGTATGGACACCTCGGTCACTGAAGCTTTCTTT.

The chain carries TRBV7-9 and TRBJ1-2, with D possibly matching TRBD1 (6 bases). V shed 3 bases and J shed 9 bases, with 17 bases lying between them. This CDR3 is 14 amino acids long. Germline V gives CDR1 SEHNR, CDR2 FQNEAQ (reference sequence). The CDR3 DNA sequence: TGTGCCAGCAGCTTGGGTACAGGGTGGGTGCGCTACACCTTC. It is translated as CASSLGTGWVRYTF.

The chain joins TRBV11-2 to TRBJ1-2; 9 nucleotides match TRBD1. The CDR3 consists of 15 residues. CDR1 and CDR2 from the germline V gene are SGHAT and FQNNGV. The V segment lost 0 bases and the J segment 13 bases; nucleotides outside the gene matches: 12. CDR3 nucleotides: TGTGCCAGCAGCTTAGAGGCCCCCTCCGGGACAGGGCTCACCTTC. It encodes CASSLEAPSGTGLTF.

This clone was counted a single time. The chain recombines TRBV6-6 with TRBJ1-1; D remains ambiguous. This CDR3 contains 15 residues. Per germline, CDR1 MNHNY and CDR2 SVGAGI (reference sequence). Trimming removed 5 bases from V and 1 base from J, with 14 bases in between. CDR3 in amino acids: CASSTLDGRNTEAFF. DNA for the CDR3: TGTGCCAGCAGTACATTGGACGGGAGGAACACTGAAGCTTTCTTT.

This clone appeared once. The chain couples TRBV20-1 to TRBJ1-1; no clear D gene. CDR3 size: 13 residues. CDR1 and CDR2 from the germline V gene are DFQATT and SNEGSKA (reference sequence). V was cut by 3 bases and J by 3 bases, with 11 bases left in between. The CDR3: CSASRSQYTEAFF. The DNA of the CDR3 is TGCAGTGCTAGTCGTTCGCAGTACACTGAAGCTTTCTTT.

This clone is a singleton in its sample. The chain combines TRBV19 with TRBJ1-5, with 9 bases that match TRBD1. Germline CDR1 is LNHDA and CDR2 is SQIVND (reference sequence). This CDR3 is built from 17 residues. V was pared by 6 bases and J by 1 base, with 10 bases of the junction left unmatched. The CDR3 sequence: CASSRPGTGSSNQPQHF. In DNA form, the CDR3 reads TGTGCCAGTAGCCGTCCCGGGACAGGGTCGAGCAATCAGCCCCAGCATTTT.

The table lists this clone with a few counts. The rearrangement joins TRBV10-1 to TRBJ2-2; 10 bases are shared with TRBD1. CDR1 and CDR2 (germline): WNHNN, SYGVQD (reference sequence). The V gene end was trimmed by 3 bases and the J gene end by 4 bases; junction bases not matched to a gene: 5. The CDR3 sequence is 16 residues long. The CDR3 is CASSDPGQGTTGELFF. The DNA for the CDR3 is TGCGCCAGCAGTGATCCGGGACAGGGGACCACCGGGGAGCTGTTTTTT.

The J gene is TRBJ1-3, the V gene TRBV9, with unresolved D. Trimming cost V 0 bases and J 2 bases, with 6 bases left between them. The CDR3 runs 14 residues. Looked up from germline, CDR1 is SGDLS and CDR2 is YYNGEE. The CDR3 reads CASSVDYAGNTIYF. The DNA of the CDR3 is TGTGCCAGCAGCGTAGACTACGCTGGAAACACCATATATTTT.

The chain links TRBV4-3 to TRBJ2-7, with D possibly TRBD1 on 6 matching bases. This CDR3 region has 15 residues. CDR1 is LGHNA, CDR2 YSLEER, per germline. V dropped 0 bases and J dropped 0 bases, with 9 bases sitting between them. The CDR3 sequence: CASSQDRDNSYEQYF. The CDR3 coding sequence is TGCGCCAGCAGCCAAGATAGGGACAACTCCTACGAGCAGTACTTC.

The chain combines TRBV7-2 with TRBJ1-1, with D perhaps TRBD1 (5 bases). Per the germline V gene, CDR1 is SGHTA and CDR2 is FQGNSA. Between the trimmed V and J ends, which lost 3 bases and 1 base, there was a span of 12 bases. The CDR3 sequence is 15 residues long. CDR3 sequence: CASSFQGIRNTEAFF. The CDR3 coding sequence is TGTGCCAGCAGCTTTCAGGGAATAAGGAACACTGAAGCTTTCTTT.

The J gene is TRBJ2-4, the V gene TRBV9; D might be TRBD1 (5 bases). This CDR3 has 14 residues. Germline values: CDR1 SGDLS, CDR2 YYNGEE. V was shortened by 4 bases and J by 0 bases, with 8 bases between the two germline ends. The CDR3 DNA is TGTGCCAGCAGCCAAGGGGTAGCCAAAAACATTCAGTACTTC. It encodes CASSQGVAKNIQYF.

V usage is TRBV18 and J usage is TRBJ2-5; no clear D gene. There are 13 residues in the CDR3. Germline CDR1 is KGHSH and CDR2 is LQKENI. V was shortened by 4 bases and J by 1 base, with 7 bases between the two germline ends. The CDR3 loop reads CASSRGLQETQYF. In nucleotides, the CDR3 is TGTGCCAGCTCACGAGGCCTCCAAGAGACCCAGTACTTC.

The rearrangement uses TRBV20-1 and TRBJ1-2; TRBD1 might be the D (5 bases). CDR1 and CDR2 from the germline V gene are DFQATT and SNEGSKA (reference sequence). This CDR3 comprises 12 residues. Trimming removed 3 bases from V and 8 bases from J, with 13 bases in between. As DNA, the CDR3 is TGCAGTGCTAGTTCAGGGCTGAGCGGCTACACCTTC. Protein: CSASSGLSGYTF.

The chain couples TRBV5-5 to TRBJ2-5; D unresolved. The CDR3 has 15 residues. Trimming took off 5 bases at V and 0 bases at J, with 14 bases between the two ends. Germline V gives CDR1 SGHKS, CDR2 YYEKEE (reference sequence). CDR3 amino acids: CASRLYDSNQETQYF. The CDR3 DNA reads TGTGCCAGCAGGTTGTATGACTCAAACCAAGAGACCCAGTACTTC. Combining the CDR3 with reference TRBV5-5 and TRBJ2-5 gives the whole variable domain DAGVTQSPTHLIKTRGQQVTLRCSPISGHKSVSWYQQVLGQGPQFIFQYYEKEERGRGNFPDRFSARQFPNYSSELNVNALLLGDSALYLCASRLYDSNQETQYFGPGTRLLVL.